The T cell receptor beta chain under discussion was sequenced for a study of human T cells and chemical hapten exposure. Overall study context: There were weekly diphenylcyclopropenone doses to the scalp for patients throughout the approximately 24-week study. Per-sample TCR yields varied mainly from small pooled library volume differences.

The study's library attached unique molecular identifiers to single cDNA molecules. TCRdb independently ran MiXCR on the RACE reads; one entry per CDR3 protein. Altogether approximately 100,000 distinct CDR3 sequences are present, around 10% being singletons, with the ten largest covering 1.5% to 2%. The time point: pre-sensitization, week 0. This sample's treatment: therapeutic diphenylcyclopropenone sensitization with weekly scalp DPC. The donor pool consisted of alopecia patients aged 18 to 70 years, considered suitable for DPC. Germline values: CDR1 SGHRS, CDR2 YFSETQ. The CDR3 contains 16 residues. Losses at the gene ends were 4 bases for V and 0 bases for J; bases not matched to a gene: 9.

The sequences come from whole blood, collected in connection with sensitization to the hapten diphenylcyclopropenone (DPC). The TCR comes from a woman in her forties or fifties with alopecia areata. Some clones in this sample may be carry-over from other donors' samples. The chain couples TRBV5-1 to TRBJ2-5; 7 nucleotides align to TRBD2. CDR3 loop: CASSLGDYLYQETQYF. In nucleotides, the CDR3 is TGCGCCAGCAGCCTCGGGGACTACCTGTACCAAGAGACCCAGTACTTC.